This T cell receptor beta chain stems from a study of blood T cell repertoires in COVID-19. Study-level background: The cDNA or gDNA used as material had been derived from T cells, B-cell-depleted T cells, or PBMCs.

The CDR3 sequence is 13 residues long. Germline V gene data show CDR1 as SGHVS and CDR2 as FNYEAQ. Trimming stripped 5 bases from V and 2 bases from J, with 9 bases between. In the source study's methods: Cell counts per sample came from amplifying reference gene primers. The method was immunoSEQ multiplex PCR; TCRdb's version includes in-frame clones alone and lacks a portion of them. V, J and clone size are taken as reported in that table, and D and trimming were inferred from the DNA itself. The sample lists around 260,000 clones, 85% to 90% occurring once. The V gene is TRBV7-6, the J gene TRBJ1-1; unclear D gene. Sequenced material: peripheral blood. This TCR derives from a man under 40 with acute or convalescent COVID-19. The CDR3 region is CASSPRANTEAFF. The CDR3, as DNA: TGTGCCAGCAGCCCCCGAGCCAACACTGAAGCTTTCTTT.